These 30 T cell receptor beta chains were sequenced from one sample in a study of blood T cell repertoires in COVID-19. Some clones are missing from TCRdb's copy, which holds only in-frame ones; the method was immunoSEQ multiplex PCR. The sample includes about 210,000 clones, over 75% of them seen just once. Input material: PBMCs or T cells enriched from blood (not recorded which). The receptors originated from a man aged 25 to 40 with acute COVID-19.

This chain links TRBV5-1 with TRBJ2-3; 8 bases line up with TRBD2. CDR3 length: 15 residues. Germline CDR1 and CDR2: SGHRS and YFSETQ. Trimming cost V 0 bases and J 7 bases; bases outside gene matches: 7. This CDR3 is CASSLDGGALYTQYF. DNA of the CDR3: TGCGCCAGCAGCTTGGACGGGGGGGCGTTATATACGCAGTATTTT.

The chain links TRBV19 to TRBJ2-1, with 11 bases lining up with TRBD2. The CDR3 runs to 15 residues. Trimming took 4 bases from V and 10 from J; bases not matched to a gene: 9. CDR1 is LNHDA, CDR2 SQIVND, per germline (reference sequence). CDR3 region: CASSTTSGVKEEQFF. The CDR3 DNA reads TGTGCCAGTAGTACGACTAGCGGGGTGAAGGAGGAGCAGTTCTTC.

This chain joins TRBV7-9 and TRBJ1-2, with D hard to call. Germline V gene data show CDR1 as SEHNR and CDR2 as FQNEAQ (reference sequence). Deletions cut 3 bases from V and 3 bases from J, with 8 bases between. CDR3 length: 13 amino acids. The CDR3 nucleotides read TGTGCCAGCAGCTTTGTTATTGACTATGGCTACACCTTC. Its translation is CASSFVIDYGYTF.

The V and J genes are TRBV5-6 and TRBJ2-1, with D possibly TRBD1 on 6 matching bases. Germline V gene lookup returns CDR1 SGHDT and CDR2 YYEEEE. V was pared by 4 bases and J by 6 bases, with 14 bases between. The CDR3 covers 14 residues. CDR3 DNA: TGTGCCAGCAGCACCCTGGACAGAGTCAATGAGCAGTTCTTC. This gives the protein CASSTLDRVNEQFF.

This clone was recorded once. This chain links TRBV6-5 with TRBJ2-1; D unresolved. Germline-derived CDR1 and CDR2 are MNHEY and SVGAGI. The V end was cut by 0 bases, the J end by 8 bases, with 14 bases between. This CDR3 has 15 residues. The CDR3, as DNA: TGTGCCAGCAGTTACTCGAGTGGTAGCCCCCATGAGCAGTTCTTC. It codes for CASSYSSGSPHEQFF.

The CDR3 DNA reads as TGTGCCAGCAGCTGGGCCGGGACAGAGAATTCACCCCTCCACTTT. This gives the protein CASSWAGTENSPLHF. The V gene is TRBV11-2, the J gene TRBJ1-6, with 7 bases matching TRBD1. The ends lost 4 bases at V and 7 bases at J; junction bases unmatched: 7. Germline loops: CDR1 SGHAT, CDR2 FQNNGV. The CDR3 is made up of 15 amino acids.

This clone was counted between two and nine times. This sequence joins TRBV19 and TRBJ1-4; possible D gene TRBD1, 6 bases. V was pared by 10 bases and J by 7 bases, with 22 bases between. The germline V gene encodes CDR1 LNHDA and CDR2 SQIVND (reference sequence). The CDR3 length is 15 residues. Here the CDR3 reads CATSETAGEGEKLFF. The CDR3 nucleotides read TGTGCCACGAGTGAGACGGCAGGGGAGGGTGAAAAACTGTTTTTT.

The chain uses TRBV29-1 and TRBJ1-6; D is ambiguous. V was clipped by 4 bases and J by 8 bases, with 15 bases between them. There are 14 residues in the CDR3. Germline lookup yields CDR1 SQVTM and CDR2 ANQGSEA. CDR3 DNA sequence: TGCAGCGTTGGGTACTCAAGTGTGGATTCACCCCTCCACTTT. It is translated as CSVGYSSVDSPLHF.

The rearrangement joins TRBV11-2 to TRBJ1-1; D may be TRBD1 (5 bases). The CDR3 extends over 15 amino acids. Germline values: CDR1 SGHAT, CDR2 FQNNGV. Trimming took 2 bases from V and 6 from J, leaving 16 bases between them. The chain's CDR3 is CASSLLGVRYAEAFF. The CDR3 DNA follows: TGTGCCAGCAGCTTATTAGGGGTACGGTACGCTGAAGCTTTCTTT.

The chain employs TRBV18 and TRBJ2-1, with D maybe TRBD1 (5 bases). V was pared by 3 bases and J by 6 bases, with 6 bases between. Per the germline V gene, CDR1 is KGHSH and CDR2 is LQKENI. The CDR3 consists of 12 residues. Written as DNA, the CDR3 is TGTGCCAGCTCACCCCAGGGCAATGAGCAGTTCTTC. The encoded protein is CASSPQGNEQFF.

The chain couples TRBV27 to TRBJ1-5; 10 nucleotides match TRBD1. Germline CDR1 is MNHEY and CDR2 is SMNVEV (reference sequence). Unmatched junction bases numbered 10, after V lost 5 bases and J lost 9 bases. CDR3 size: 15 residues. CDR3 protein: CASSPTGGEFTPQHF. The CDR3 nucleotides read TGTGCCAGCAGTCCGACAGGGGGCGAATTTACGCCCCAGCATTTT.

This clone was seen a few times. V is TRBV20-1 and J is TRBJ1-6, with D unclear. Per the germline V gene, CDR1 is DFQATT and CDR2 is SNEGSKA (reference sequence). This CDR3 is 14 amino acids long. Trimming pared 3 bases from V and 10 bases from J, leaving 16 bases between. CDR3 loop: CSASEHTANSPLHF. CDR3 in DNA: TGCAGTGCTAGTGAACACACCGCCAACTCACCCCTCCACTTT.

The chain has TRBV14 and TRBJ1-1; D is possibly TRBD1 (5 bases). Between the trimmed V and J ends, which lost 4 bases and 11 bases, there was a span of 17 bases. This CDR3 is built from 13 residues. Germline V CDR1 and CDR2: SGHDN, FVKESK. The CDR3 DNA reads TGTGCCAGCAGCCCCAAAATCACAGGTGCGGCTTTCTTT. Translation gives CASSPKITGAAFF.

This clone showed up just once. V usage is TRBV19 and J usage is TRBJ2-2, with TRBD2 identical over 12 bases. V lost 5 bases to trimming and J lost 5 bases; unmatched junction nucleotides: 6. Germline-derived CDR1 and CDR2 are LNHDA and SQIVND (reference sequence). This CDR3 has 16 amino acids. The CDR3 nucleotides are TGTGCCAGTAGTTCCCTAGCGGGGGGGCCGACCGGGGAGCTGTTTTTT. Amino acids: CASSSLAGGPTGELFF.

The chain joins TRBV7-3 to TRBJ1-1; weak D call: TRBD1 (6 bases). V was cut by 5 bases and J by 8 bases, with 18 bases left in between. Looked up from germline, CDR1 is SGHTA and CDR2 is FQGTGA. The CDR3 covers 14 residues. CDR3 sequence: CASSPGQSPKEAFF. CDR3 DNA sequence: TGTGCCAGCAGCCCAGGACAGTCCCCAAAGGAAGCTTTCTTT.

The chain combines TRBV19 with TRBJ1-5, with TRBD1 identical over 11 bases. V trimming: 3 bases; J trimming: 10 bases; junction bases outside the gene matches: 8. CDR3 size: 15 residues. CDR1 is LNHDA and CDR2 is SQIVND in the germline V gene (reference sequence). CDR3 amino acids: CASSIGGTGGSPQHF. The CDR3 DNA is TGTGCCAGTAGTATCGGGGGGACAGGGGGGTCCCCCCAGCATTTT.

J is TRBJ1-5 and V is TRBV18; weak D call: TRBD1 (6 bases). The CDR3 extends over 16 amino acids. The ends were cut back, 5 bases at V and 0 bases at J, with 14 bases in the middle. Germline loops: CDR1 KGHSH, CDR2 LQKENI. The CDR3 here is CASSMGHLNSNQPQHF. The CDR3 coding sequence is TGTGCCAGCTCAATGGGACACCTGAATAGCAATCAGCCCCAGCATTTT.

The chain joins TRBV11-1 to TRBJ2-2; D gene unclear. The V gene lost 3 bases and the J gene lost 6 bases, with 8 bases spanning the gap. CDR1 is SGHAT, CDR2 FQDESV, per germline (reference sequence). This CDR3 has 13 amino acids. Here the CDR3 reads CASSFDISGELFF. CDR3 sequence (DNA): TGTGCCAGCAGCTTCGACATTTCCGGGGAGCTGTTTTTT. The variable domain in full, completed from reference TRBV11-1 and TRBJ2-2, reads EAEVAQSPRYKITEKSQAVAFWCDPISGHATLYWYRQILGQGPELLVQFQDESVVDDSQLPKDRFSAERLKGVDSTLKIQPAELGDSAMYLCASSFDISGELFFGEGSRLTVL.

CDR3 loop: CATSRGGGQFNQPQHF. Here the CDR3 DNA reads TGTGCCACCAGCAGAGGTGGGGGACAATTCAATCAGCCCCAGCATTTT. The chain combines TRBV15 with TRBJ1-5; perhaps TRBD1 as D (6 bases). CDR3 length equals 16 residues. The V end was cut by 1 base, the J end by 3 bases, with 13 bases between. The germline gives CDR1 LNHNV, CDR2 YYDKDF (reference sequence).

The rearrangement joins TRBV10-3 to TRBJ1-2, with 8 bases that match TRBD1. Unmatched junction bases numbered 1, after V lost 4 bases and J lost 3 bases. The V gene's germline CDR1 is ENHRY and CDR2 SYGVKD. The CDR3 length is 13 residues. CDR3 sequence reads: CAISAGQDYGYTF. In DNA, the CDR3 is TGTGCCATCAGTGCGGGACAGGACTATGGCTACACCTTC.

The DNA of the CDR3 is TGTGCCAGCAGCTCTAGCGGGGCGGAAGTAACGCAGTATTTT. Protein: CASSSSGAEVTQYF. This chain uses TRBV7-9 with TRBJ2-3, with TRBD2 identical over 9 bases. V dropped 4 bases and J dropped 9; count of bases not matched to a gene: 8. Germline V gives CDR1 SEHNR, CDR2 FQNEAQ (reference sequence). The CDR3 extends over 14 amino acids.

The V gene is TRBV9, the J gene TRBJ1-6, with 7 bases aligning to TRBD1. This CDR3 is 16 amino acids long. In germline, CDR1 is SGDLS, CDR2 YYNGEE. V gave up 4 bases and J gave up 8 bases; unmatched junction bases: 12. The CDR3 sequence is CASSPNRGGSHSPLHF. The CDR3 DNA reads TGTGCCAGCAGCCCAAACAGGGGAGGATCACATTCACCCCTCCACTTT.

The rearrangement links TRBV2 to TRBJ2-1; TRBD2 might be the D (6 bases). The CDR3 loop spans 16 amino acids. Germline loops: CDR1 SNHLY, CDR2 FYNNEI. Trimming pared 2 bases from V and 2 bases from J, leaving 13 bases between. The CDR3 here is CASSENGGSAYNEQFF. The CDR3 DNA is TGTGCCAGCAGTGAAAATGGGGGGTCGGCCTACAATGAGCAGTTCTTC.

The V call is TRBV4-1, the J call TRBJ1-2, with D maybe TRBD1 (6 bases). The ends were cut back, 3 bases at V and 3 bases at J, with 14 bases in the middle. The CDR3 has 15 residues. Germline V CDR1 and CDR2: MGHRA, YSYEKL. The CDR3, as DNA: TGCGCCAGCAGCCAGGGGACACCCCGGGACTATGGCTACACCTTC. As protein: CASSQGTPRDYGYTF.

This chain uses TRBV19 with TRBJ2-1; tentative D call: TRBD2 (6 bases). The CDR3 sequence is 17 residues long. Germline loops: CDR1 LNHDA, CDR2 SQIVND (reference sequence). Trimming took 3 bases from V and 0 from J, leaving 15 bases between them. CDR3 sequence (DNA): TGTGCCAGTAGTATCGGAGGGGACTGGGCCTCCTACAATGAGCAGTTCTTC. This codes for CASSIGGDWASYNEQFF.

This rearrangement joins TRBV6-1 to TRBJ2-7; D possibly corresponds to TRBD1 (5 bases). The CDR3 runs to 17 residues. Germline V gene data show CDR1 as MNHNS and CDR2 as SASEGT. V was shortened by 1 base and J by 2 bases, with 18 bases between the two germline ends. CDR3 region: CASSEVSWGVGTYEQYF. CDR3 nucleotides: TGTGCCAGCAGTGAAGTTTCGTGGGGCGTTGGGACCTACGAGCAGTACTTC.

The V and J genes are TRBV14 and TRBJ2-1; 11 bases are shared with TRBD1. The CDR3 has 15 amino acids. The trim removed 7 bases at V and 12 bases at J, leaving 14 bases unmatched. The germline gives CDR1 SGHDN, CDR2 FVKESK. The CDR3, as DNA: TGTGCCAGCAATAACCCGGGACAGGGGGAATTAGGGCAGTTCTTC. It translates to CASNNPGQGELGQFF.

The chain joins TRBV10-2 to TRBJ2-7, with 9 bases matching TRBD1. This CDR3 comprises 15 residues. Per germline, CDR1 WSHSY and CDR2 SAAADI. After removal of 6 bases from V and 3 bases from J, the junction contained 9 bases not matched to a gene. The CDR3 nucleotides are TGCGCCAGCAGCAGAGGGACAGGGAGTCACTACGAGCAGTACTTC. Protein sequence: CASSRGTGSHYEQYF.

J is TRBJ1-2 and V is TRBV28; TRBD1 agrees at 8 bases. The CDR3 spans 15 residues. Germline CDR1 reads MDHEN; CDR2 reads SYDVKM. Trimming cost V 2 bases and J 7 bases; bases outside gene matches: 9. The CDR3 loop reads CASSLRFQGASGYTF. The CDR3 DNA follows: TGTGCCAGCAGTTTAAGGTTTCAGGGGGCGAGTGGCTACACCTTC.

V and J are TRBV18 and TRBJ1-2; 10 nucleotides agree with TRBD1. Germline V gives CDR1 KGHSH, CDR2 LQKENI. The CDR3 has 14 amino acids. V was pared by 8 bases and J by 4 bases, with 7 bases of the junction left unmatched. CDR3 coding DNA: TGTGCCAGCCAAGACAGGGGGCTCGGCTATGGCTACACCTTC. Protein: CASQDRGLGYGYTF.